In this sample, the clone carrying this TCR beta chain turned up many times. Its antigen is undetermined. The sample originates from a study of neurological immune-mediated disorders. cDNA synthesis was performed by 5'RACE with 10-nucleotide random UMIs. Every sequencing run returned over 190 million TCR-beta sequences, which were derived from 15-18 subjects. TCRdb analysed the 5' RACE reads with MiXCR anew, one entry per CDR3 protein. This sample has roughly 80,000 distinct CDR3 sequences, with about 9.5% found just once. The germline V gene encodes CDR1 MRHNA and CDR2 SNTAGT. V was clipped by 3 bases and J by 4 bases, with 13 bases between them. This CDR3 region has 15 residues. Study-level results: HTLV-1-associated myelopathy had the most TCR clonal expansion, while multiple sclerosis had the least, a level that fell below healthy controls.

The unsorted libraries were produced from 2 million PBMCs held at -80 C. This chain joins TRBV6-4 and TRBJ2-1, with D possibly TRBD1 on 6 matching bases. This sequence was found in a man aged 50 or older in good health. The sequenced sample consisted of PBMCs. CDR3 sequence reads: CASSETGADYNEQFF. The CDR3 DNA reads TGTGCCAGCAGTGAGACAGGAGCCGATTACAATGAGCAGTTCTTC.